The T cell receptor (beta chain) under discussion was sequenced for a study of blood T cell repertoires in COVID-19. Study-wide background: Acute and convalescent COVID-19 specimens originated in the United States, Italy and Spain.

Only in-frame clones appear in the TCRdb table, and some are missing; sequencing was by immunoSEQ multiplex PCR. Of some 670,000 clones listed, just under 90% are singletons. V was clipped by 2 bases and J by 4 bases; unmatched bases: 7. The CDR3 runs 16 residues. CDR1 is MGHRA, CDR2 YSYEKL, per germline. Source material: peripheral blood. The origin of this receptor is a woman between 18 and 30 years old with acute or convalescent COVID-19. V usage is TRBV4-1 and J usage is TRBJ2-7, with 11 bases matching TRBD2. CDR3 amino acids: CASSQPPSGGLYEQYF. The CDR3 coding sequence is TGCGCCAGCAGCCAACCCCCTAGCGGGGGGCTTTACGAGCAGTACTTC.